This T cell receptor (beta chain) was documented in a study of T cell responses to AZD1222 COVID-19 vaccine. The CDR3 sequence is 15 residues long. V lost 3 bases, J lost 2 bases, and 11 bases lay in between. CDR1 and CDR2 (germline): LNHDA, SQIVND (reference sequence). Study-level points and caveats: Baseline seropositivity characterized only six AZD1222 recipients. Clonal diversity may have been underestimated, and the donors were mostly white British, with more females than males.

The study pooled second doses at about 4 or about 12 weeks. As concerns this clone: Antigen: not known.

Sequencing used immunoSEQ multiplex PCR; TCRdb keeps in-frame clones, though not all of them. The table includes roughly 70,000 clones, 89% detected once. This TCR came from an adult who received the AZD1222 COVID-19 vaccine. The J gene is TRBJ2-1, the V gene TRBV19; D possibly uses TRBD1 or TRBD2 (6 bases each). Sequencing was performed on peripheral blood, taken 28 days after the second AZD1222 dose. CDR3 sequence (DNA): TGTGCCAGTAGTATGGAGGGACACCCCTACAATGAGCAGTTCTTC. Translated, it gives CASSMEGHPYNEQFF.